Below are 9 T cell receptor beta chains sequenced from a single sample in a study of blood T cell repertoires in COVID-19. The protocol was immunoSEQ multiplex PCR, while the TCRdb copy is restricted to in-frame clones and leaves out a portion. The sample consists of about 220,000 clones, around 85% of them appearing once. Sequencing used PBMCs or T cells enriched from blood (not recorded which). These receptor sequences come from a woman in her 40s with acute COVID-19.

The chain employs TRBV9 and TRBJ2-1; 12 positions agree with TRBD2. This CDR3 has 20 residues. J was trimmed by 5 bases and V by 0 bases; bases with no gene match: 15. Germline V gene sequence: CDR1 SGDLS, CDR2 YYNGEE. In DNA form, the CDR3 reads TGTGCCAGCAGCGTAGCTTCGGGACTAGCGGGCCCCTTGGGGAACAATGAGCAGTTCTTC. This sequence encodes CASSVASGLAGPLGNNEQFF.

The chain joins TRBV11-3 to TRBJ2-1, with 9 bases lining up with TRBD2. The CDR3 contains 19 residues. V gave up 3 bases and J gave up 4 bases; unmatched junction bases: 16. Germline V gives CDR1 SGHNT, CDR2 YENEEA. The CDR3, as DNA: TGTGCCAGCAGCTTCGGCGGGAGGGCCGGGGAGGGGTTGTACAATGAGCAGTTCTTC. Its translation: CASSFGGRAGEGLYNEQFF.

The gene calls are TRBV12-3 or TRBV12-4 and TRBJ2-5; perhaps TRBD1 as D (6 bases). V was cut by 3 bases and J by 5 bases, with 10 bases left in between. The length of the CDR3 is 13 residues. The CDR3 nucleotides are TGTGCCAGCAGTTTCGGACAGCTGGAGACCCAGTACTTC. This sequence encodes CASSFGQLETQYF.

The chain joins TRBV7-8 to TRBJ1-3; possibly TRBD1 for D (5 bases). Trimming cost V 0 bases and J 7 bases, with 10 bases left between them. The CDR3 covers 14 residues. CDR1 SGHVS and CDR2 FQNEAQ come from the germline V gene. CDR3 loop: CASSLARQINTIYF. CDR3 bases: TGTGCCAGCAGCTTAGCGAGACAGATCAACACCATATATTTT.

The chain joins TRBV30 to TRBJ1-5; maybe TRBD1 (5 bases). The CDR3 consists of 14 residues. Germline lookup yields CDR1 GTSNPN and CDR2 SVGIG (reference sequence). The V and J ends lost 0 bases and 0 bases respectively, with 6 bases between them. The CDR3 is CAWSVGVSNQPQHF. DNA for the CDR3: TGTGCCTGGAGTGTAGGGGTTAGCAATCAGCCCCAGCATTTT.

The V call is TRBV7-9, the J call TRBJ2-1; 7 bases agree with TRBD1. In germline, CDR1 is SEHNR, CDR2 FQNEAQ (reference sequence). The CDR3 has 15 residues. Trimming at V came to 5 bases and at J to 4 bases, leaving 8 bases not matched to a gene. In nucleotides, the CDR3 is TGTGCCAGCAGCGACGACAGGGCAGGGTACAATGAGCAGTTCTTC. It translates to CASSDDRAGYNEQFF.

The chain recombines TRBV6-2 or TRBV6-3 with TRBJ2-1; the match to TRBD2 covers 7 bases. This CDR3 spans 18 amino acids. The germline gives CDR1 MNHEY, CDR2 SVGEGT. J was trimmed by 0 bases and V by 5 bases; bases with no gene match: 13. The CDR3 region is CASSPYPSGLSSYNEQFF. In nucleotides, the CDR3 is TGTGCCAGCAGTCCGTATCCTAGCGGTCTTAGCTCCTACAATGAGCAGTTCTTC.

This clone was seen a few times. The sample carries other DNA sequences with the same CDR3. The CDR3 loop reads CASSFRGSPLHF. CDR3 nucleotide sequence: TGTGCCAGCAGTTTCAGGGGTTCACCCCTCCACTTT. The chain links TRBV12-3 or TRBV12-4 to TRBJ1-6, with D tentatively TRBD1 (6 bases). V lost 3 bases and J lost 9, with 6 bases in between. The CDR3 has 12 residues.

The chain uses TRBV15 and TRBJ2-7; 12 bases line up with TRBD1. The V segment lost 5 bases and the J segment 5 bases; nucleotides outside the gene matches: 7. This CDR3 has 15 residues. CDR1 is LNHNV and CDR2 is YYDKDF in the germline V gene (reference sequence). DNA of the CDR3: TGTGCCACCAGCGGAATGGGACAGGGGGCGAACGAGCAGTACTTC. Translated: CATSGMGQGANEQYF.